This note documents a single T cell receptor (beta chain) sequence. The antigen remains unidentified. Trimming stripped 6 bases from V and 0 bases from J, with 11 bases between. The length of the CDR3 is 14 residues. CDR1 is MNHNY, CDR2 SVGAGI, per germline (reference sequence). Despite likely unrecorded immune exposures, the donors were nominally healthy at the time of sampling. The sample is drawn from a study of cytomegalovirus exposure and HLA in healthy donors. Overall study findings and caveats: In a later analysis, V- and J-gene trimming of beta chains associated with a DCLRE1C missense variant, replicated independently.

The primer mix had 60 Vbeta and 13 Jbeta primers. Only in-frame clones appear in the TCRdb table, and some are missing; sequencing was by immunoSEQ multiplex PCR. The sample records some 170,000 clones, 70% to 80% being singletons. The J gene is TRBJ1-1, the V gene TRBV6-6; a possible D gene is TRBD1 (5 bases). Material for sequencing was PBMCs. This sequence was found in a young man in good health and CMV-seropositive. The CDR3: CASSRAALNTEAFF. The CDR3, as DNA: TGTGCCAGCAGCAGGGCTGCGTTGAACACTGAAGCTTTCTTT.